This TCR beta chain comes out of a study of T cell clusters in autoimmune cytopenias. Each sample's input was 200 to 300 ng genomic DNA, roughly 38,000 genome equivalents. Per germline, CDR1 MNHEY and CDR2 SMNVEV (reference sequence). This CDR3 is built from 18 residues. TRB rearrangements were amplified by touch-down multiplex PCR with mixed TRB-A/B primers. TCRdb reanalyzed the multiplex PCR reads, giving one entry per CDR3 protein sequence and no DNA. This sample's clone table lists several thousand distinct CDR3 sequences. The sequence was collected from a human donor with an autoimmune cytopenia or autoimmune hepatitis (not recorded which). The sequenced material came from peripheral blood. The rearrangement uses TRBV27 and TRBJ2-3; TCRdb proposes TRBD2, but this gene call is untestable without DNA. CDR3 residues: CASSFGLAGGSGTDTQYF.